Detailed here is one T cell receptor (beta chain). This sample was included in a study of T cell responses to AZD1222 COVID-19 vaccine. With 10 bases clipped from V and 2 bases from J, the junction kept 11 bases outside the gene matches. In germline, CDR1 is LNHDA, CDR2 SQIVND (reference sequence). The CDR3 sequence is 16 residues long. Assay: immunoSEQ multiplex PCR; the TCRdb copy retains only in-frame clones and omits some. The sample lists about 180,000 clones, approximately 91% occurring once. The sequence derives from an adult who received the AZD1222 COVID-19 vaccine. The sample here was peripheral blood, taken 28 days after the second AZD1222 dose. The genes are TRBV19 and TRBJ2-1; 10 bases agree with TRBD2. For the CDR3, the DNA is TGTGCCACCCATACCCCCAGCGGGGGGGCCTACAATGAGCAGTTCTTC. Translation: CATHTPSGGAYNEQFF.